This T cell receptor beta chain emerged from a study of shared clonotypes between healthy human individuals. Points from the study as a whole: For naive CD4 cells, approximately 4.8% of clonotypes were shared across a handful of donors.

CD45RO negativity and positive selection for CCR7 defined naive CD8 cells, a population that excluded terminally differentiated effector memory CD45RA+ cells. Sequencing was performed with immunoSEQ multiplex PCR; in TCRdb, only in-frame clones are kept and a portion is missing. The sample has around 1.9 million clones, about 93% seen once. Notes on this clone: Its antigen remains unknown.

Germline V CDR1 and CDR2: ENHRY, SYGVKD. V shed 6 bases and J shed 4 bases, with 12 bases lying between them. The CDR3 is made up of 14 amino acids. Sequencing used naive CD8+ T cells from PBMCs. The rearrangement joins TRBV10-3 to TRBJ2-2; D may be TRBD2 (5 bases). The sequence came from a man younger than 30 in good health. Some clones in this sample may be carry-over from other donors' samples. The CDR3 DNA follows: TGTGCCATCAGGGGAGTCGTGAGCACCGGGGAGCTGTTTTTT. It codes for CAIRGVVSTGELFF.